Presented here are 7 T cell receptor beta chains from one specimen sequenced in a study of cytomegalovirus exposure and HLA in healthy donors. PCR involved 60 Vbeta and 13 Jbeta primers. The table came from immunoSEQ multiplex PCR; TCRdb's copy has only in-frame clones and leaves some out. The sample holds 150,000 to 160,000 clones, about 76% seen once. Sequences were obtained from PBMCs. These receptors were obtained from a man aged 25 to 45 in good health and CMV-seropositive.

The chain combines TRBV5-6 with TRBJ2-3, with TRBD1 as a possible D gene (6 bases). Trimming stripped 5 bases from V and 2 bases from J, with 12 bases between. CDR1 is SGHDT and CDR2 is YYEEEE in the germline V gene. The CDR3 spans 14 residues. The CDR3 region has the DNA TGTGCCAGCAGTGTGGGACATTACACAGATACGCAGTATTTT. This sequence encodes CASSVGHYTDTQYF. The entire variable domain, with the rest obtained from reference TRBV5-6 and TRBJ2-3, is as follows: DAGVTQSPTHLIKTRGQQVTLRCSPKSGHDTVSWYQQALGQGPQFIFQYYEEEERQRGNFPDRFSGHQFPNYSSELNVNALLLGDSALYLCASSVGHYTDTQYFGPGTRLTVL.

This chain links TRBV18 with TRBJ1-1; 9 bases line up with TRBD1. Germline V gene sequence: CDR1 KGHSH, CDR2 LQKENI. The CDR3 is 17 residues long. The J segment lost 3 bases and the V segment lost 0 bases, leaving 8 bases of the junction unmatched. Here the CDR3 DNA reads TGTGCCAGCTCACCACCGGCCGGACAGGGGAGGGACACTGAAGCTTTCTTT. It yields the protein CASSPPAGQGRDTEAFF.

CDR3 nucleotide sequence: TGTGCCAGCAGTCCCGATTACGGGACAGGGTACGAGCAGTACTTC. This translates into CASSPDYGTGYEQYF. The chain combines TRBV27 with TRBJ2-7; 9 bases line up with TRBD1. The germline V gene encodes CDR1 MNHEY and CDR2 SMNVEV (reference sequence). Germline trimming cut 5 bases from V and 4 bases from J; bases unmatched to any gene: 9. The CDR3 has 15 amino acids.

The rearrangement joins TRBV5-6 to TRBJ1-1, with no clear D. The CDR3 covers 14 residues. V lost 8 bases and J lost 5, with 19 bases in between. The V gene's germline CDR1 is SGHDT and CDR2 YYEEEE. The CDR3 nucleotides are TGTGCCAGAGCCCCTCGGGAGAGACGGACTGAAGCTTTCTTT. This translates into CARAPRERRTEAFF.

The V gene is TRBV10-2, the J gene TRBJ2-7; D may be TRBD1 (7 bases). The CDR3 loop spans 17 amino acids. The germline V and J ends were trimmed by 7 bases and 2 bases, with 24 bases remaining between them. Per germline, CDR1 WSHSY and CDR2 SAAADI. In DNA, the CDR3 is TGCGCCAGCAACTCCGGGGGATGGACAGGTAACACCTACGAGCAGTACTTC. It encodes CASNSGGWTGNTYEQYF.

Written as DNA, the CDR3 is TGTGCCAGCAGTGGGGGTAGCGGGGGGCAAGAGACCCAGTACTTC. The encoded protein is CASSGGSGGQETQYF. The chain joins TRBV2 to TRBJ2-5, with 10 positions matching TRBD2. Per germline, CDR1 SNHLY and CDR2 FYNNEI. Trimming took 4 bases from V and 2 from J; bases not matched to a gene: 4. This CDR3 has 15 residues.

The chain employs TRBV2 and TRBJ2-5, with D maybe TRBD1 (6 bases). The CDR3 loop spans 15 amino acids. Germline loops: CDR1 SNHLY, CDR2 FYNNEI. The ends were cut back, 6 bases at V and 4 bases at J, with 18 bases in the middle. CDR3 nucleotides: TGTGCCAGCAGGAGGGGGACGGTGGTAGTAGAGACCCAGTACTTC. As protein: CASRRGTVVVETQYF.